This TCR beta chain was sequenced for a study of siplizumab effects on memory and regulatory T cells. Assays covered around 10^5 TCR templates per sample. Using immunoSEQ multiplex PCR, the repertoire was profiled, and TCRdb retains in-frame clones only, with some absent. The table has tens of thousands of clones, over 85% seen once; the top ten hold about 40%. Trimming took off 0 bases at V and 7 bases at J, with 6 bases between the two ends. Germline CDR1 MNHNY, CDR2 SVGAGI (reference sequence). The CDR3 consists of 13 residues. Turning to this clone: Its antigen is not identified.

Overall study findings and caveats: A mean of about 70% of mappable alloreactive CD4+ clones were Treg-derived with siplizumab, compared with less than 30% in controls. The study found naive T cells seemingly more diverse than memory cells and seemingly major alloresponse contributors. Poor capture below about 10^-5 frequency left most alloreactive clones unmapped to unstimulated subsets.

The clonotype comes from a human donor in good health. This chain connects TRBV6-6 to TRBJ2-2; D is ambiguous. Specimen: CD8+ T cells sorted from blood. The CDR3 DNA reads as TGTGCCAGCAGTTACTCTGGGGTCGGGGAGCTGTTTTTT. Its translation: CASSYSGVGELFF.